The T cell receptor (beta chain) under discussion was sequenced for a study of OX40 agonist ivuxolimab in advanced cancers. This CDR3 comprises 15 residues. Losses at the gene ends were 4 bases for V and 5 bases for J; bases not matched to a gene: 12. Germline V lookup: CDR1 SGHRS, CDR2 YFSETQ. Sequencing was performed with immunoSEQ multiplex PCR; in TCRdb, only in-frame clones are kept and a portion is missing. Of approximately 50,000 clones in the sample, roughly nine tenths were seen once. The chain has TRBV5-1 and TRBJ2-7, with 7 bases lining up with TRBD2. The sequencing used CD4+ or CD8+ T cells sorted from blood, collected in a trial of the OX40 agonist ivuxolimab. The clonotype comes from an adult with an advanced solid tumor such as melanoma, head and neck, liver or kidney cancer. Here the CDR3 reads CASSPKWAGGDEQYF. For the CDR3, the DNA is TGCGCCAGCAGCCCAAAGTGGGCTGGGGGGGACGAGCAGTACTTC.